This paragraph covers one T cell receptor beta chain sequence. Only in-frame clones appear in the TCRdb table, and some are missing; sequencing was by immunoSEQ multiplex PCR. In the table there are more than 200,000 clones, roughly 87% of which are singletons. CDR3 length: 15 residues. CDR1 and CDR2 (germline): MGHRA, YSYEKL. The J segment lost 7 bases and the V segment lost 2 bases, leaving 8 bases of the junction unmatched. The sample is drawn from a study of cytomegalovirus exposure and HLA in healthy donors. Study-wide background: A later analysis reported the same platform for the approximately 110 validation repertoires and the approximately 640 first-cohort repertoires.

From the roughly 110-subject validation cohort, which was separate from the roughly 690-subject first cohort, the donors were drawn. Sequenced input: PBMCs. The genes are TRBV4-1 and TRBJ1-2, with TRBD1 matching 9 bases. The receptor was isolated from a young man in good health and CMV-seropositive. CDR3 DNA sequence: TGCGCCAGCAGCCAACCGGGACAGGGTTTTCTTGGCTACACCTTC. Protein sequence: CASSQPGQGFLGYTF.